This T cell receptor beta chain was found in a study of cytotoxic CD8 clonotypes in ibrutinib-treated CLL. Target depth was 1 in 200,000 to 1 in 1 million T cells, about 10x per clonotype. Profiling relied on immunoSEQ multiplex PCR, and the TCRdb table lists in-frame clones only, not all of them. The repertoire has about 160,000 clones, approximately 91% of them found once; the top ten carry about 3%. The CDR3 runs 15 residues. V lost 2 bases to trimming and J lost 3 bases; unmatched junction nucleotides: 2. Germline CDR1 is SGHTA and CDR2 is FQGNSA. Regarding this clone: Its target is not known.

Study conclusions and caveats: Sampling times differed between sustained-remission and progressing patients.

The starting material was PBMCs, obtained at disease progression, from a patient treated with ibrutinib. The chain couples TRBV7-2 to TRBJ2-4; 9 bases are shared with TRBD1. The sequence came from a human donor with chronic lymphocytic leukemia. The CDR3 coding sequence is TGTGCCAGCAGCTTAACGGGACAGGGCAAAAACATTCAGTACTTC. This codes for CASSLTGQGKNIQYF.